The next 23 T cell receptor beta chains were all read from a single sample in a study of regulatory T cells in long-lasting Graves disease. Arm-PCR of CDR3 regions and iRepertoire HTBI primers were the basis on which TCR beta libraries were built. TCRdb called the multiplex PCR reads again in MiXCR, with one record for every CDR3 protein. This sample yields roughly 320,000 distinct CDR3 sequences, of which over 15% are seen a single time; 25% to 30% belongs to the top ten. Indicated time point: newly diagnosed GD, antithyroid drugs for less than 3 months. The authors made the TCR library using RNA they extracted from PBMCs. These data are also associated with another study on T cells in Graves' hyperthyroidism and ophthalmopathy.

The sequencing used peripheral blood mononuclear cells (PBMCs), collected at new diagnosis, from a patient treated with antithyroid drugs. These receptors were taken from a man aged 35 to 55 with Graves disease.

CDR3 sequence: CASSKHLGGGPGANVLTF. The CDR3 DNA sequence: TGTGCCAGCAGTAAACACTTGGGAGGAGGGCCTGGGGCCAACGTCCTGACTTTC. The chain carries TRBV12-3 or TRBV12-4 and TRBJ2-6; D might be TRBD2 (6 bases). V lost 5 bases, J lost 2 bases, and 19 bases lay in between. The CDR3 is made up of 18 amino acids.

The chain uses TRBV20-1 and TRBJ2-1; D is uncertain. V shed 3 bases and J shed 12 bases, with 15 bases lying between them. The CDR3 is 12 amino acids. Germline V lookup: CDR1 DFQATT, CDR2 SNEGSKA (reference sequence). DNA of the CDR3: TGCAGTGCTAGCATAAGCACACCCTGGCAGTTCTTC. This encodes CSASISTPWQFF.

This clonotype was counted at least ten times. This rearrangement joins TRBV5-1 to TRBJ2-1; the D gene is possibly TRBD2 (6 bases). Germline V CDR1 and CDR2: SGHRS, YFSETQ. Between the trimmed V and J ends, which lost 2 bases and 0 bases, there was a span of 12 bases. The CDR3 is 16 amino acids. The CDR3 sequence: CASSFTSLTSYNEQFF. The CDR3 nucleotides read TGCGCCAGCAGCTTCACTAGCCTAACCTCCTACAATGAGCAGTTCTTC.

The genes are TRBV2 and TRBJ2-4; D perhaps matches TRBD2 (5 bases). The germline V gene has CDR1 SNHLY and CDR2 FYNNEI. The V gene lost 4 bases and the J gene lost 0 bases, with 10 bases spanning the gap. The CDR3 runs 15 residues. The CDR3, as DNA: TGTGCCAGCAGTGTCGTTGGACTAGCCAAAAACATTCAGTACTTC. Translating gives CASSVVGLAKNIQYF.

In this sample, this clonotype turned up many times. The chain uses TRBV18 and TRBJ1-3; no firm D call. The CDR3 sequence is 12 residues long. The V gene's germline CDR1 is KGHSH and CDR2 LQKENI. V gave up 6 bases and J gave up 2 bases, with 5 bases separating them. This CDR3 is CASSTTGNTIYF. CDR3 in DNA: TGTGCCAGCTCCACTACTGGAAACACCATATATTTT.

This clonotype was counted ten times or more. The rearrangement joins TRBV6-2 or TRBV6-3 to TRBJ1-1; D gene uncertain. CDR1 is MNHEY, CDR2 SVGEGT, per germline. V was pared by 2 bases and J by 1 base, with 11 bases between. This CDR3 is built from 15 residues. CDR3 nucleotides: TGTGCCAGCAGTTACGATATGGTTGAGAACACTGAAGCTTTCTTT. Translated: CASSYDMVENTEAFF.

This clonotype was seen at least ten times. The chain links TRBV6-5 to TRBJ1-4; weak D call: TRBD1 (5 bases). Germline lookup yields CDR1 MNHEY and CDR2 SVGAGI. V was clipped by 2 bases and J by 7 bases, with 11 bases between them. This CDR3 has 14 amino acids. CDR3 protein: CASSYAGGGEKLFF. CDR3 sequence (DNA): TGTGCCAGCAGTTACGCCGGGGGAGGTGAAAAACTGTTTTTT.

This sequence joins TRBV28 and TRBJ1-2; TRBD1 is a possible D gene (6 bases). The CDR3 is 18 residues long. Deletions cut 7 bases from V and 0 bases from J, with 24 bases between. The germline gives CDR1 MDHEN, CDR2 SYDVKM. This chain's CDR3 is CASIFRPRGASSNYGYTF. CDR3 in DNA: TGTGCCAGCATTTTTAGGCCAAGGGGGGCCTCTTCTAACTATGGCTACACCTTC.

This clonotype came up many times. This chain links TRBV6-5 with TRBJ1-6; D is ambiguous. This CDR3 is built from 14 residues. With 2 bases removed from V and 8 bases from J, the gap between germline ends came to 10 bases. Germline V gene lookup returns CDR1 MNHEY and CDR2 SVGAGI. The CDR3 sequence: CASSYHEAHSPLHF. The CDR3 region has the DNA TGTGCCAGCAGTTACCACGAAGCCCATTCACCCCTCCACTTT.

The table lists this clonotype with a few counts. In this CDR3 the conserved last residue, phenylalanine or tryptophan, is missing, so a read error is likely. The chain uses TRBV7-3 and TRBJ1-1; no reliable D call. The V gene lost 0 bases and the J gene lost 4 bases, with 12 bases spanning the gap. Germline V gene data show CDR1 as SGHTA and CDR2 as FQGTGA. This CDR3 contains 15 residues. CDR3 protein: CASSLTLATRTEAFL. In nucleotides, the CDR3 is TGTGCCAGCAGCTTAACGTTGGCAACTCGCACTGAAGCTTTCCTT.

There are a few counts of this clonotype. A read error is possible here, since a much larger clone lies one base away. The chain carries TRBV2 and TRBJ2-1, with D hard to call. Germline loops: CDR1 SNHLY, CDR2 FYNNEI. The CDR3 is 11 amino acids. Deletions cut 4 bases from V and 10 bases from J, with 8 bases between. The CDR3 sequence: CASSAVGEQFF. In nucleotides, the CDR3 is TGTGCCAGCAGTGCGGTGGGGGAGCAGTTCTTC. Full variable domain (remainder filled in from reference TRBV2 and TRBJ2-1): EPEVTQTPSHQVTQMGQEVILRCVPISNHLYFYWYRQILGQKVEFLVSFYNNEISEKSEIFDDQFSVERPDGSNFTLKIRSTKLEDSAMYFCASSAVGEQFFGPGTRLTVL.

The CDR3 sequence is CASSMGQVRDEQYF. CDR3 coding DNA: TGTGCCAGTAGTATGGGACAGGTGAGGGACGAGCAGTACTTC. The chain employs TRBV19 and TRBJ2-7; 8 nucleotides match TRBD1. The CDR3 length is 14 residues. The ends lost 3 bases at V and 5 bases at J; junction bases unmatched: 6. CDR1 and CDR2 from the germline V gene are LNHDA and SQIVND (reference sequence).

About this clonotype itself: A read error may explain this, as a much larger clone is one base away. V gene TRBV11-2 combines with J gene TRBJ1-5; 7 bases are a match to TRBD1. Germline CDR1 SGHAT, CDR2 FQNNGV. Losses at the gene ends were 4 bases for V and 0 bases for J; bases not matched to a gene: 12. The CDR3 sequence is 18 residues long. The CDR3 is CASSSGGGARDSNQPQHF. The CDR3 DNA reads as TGTGCCAGCAGCTCAGGGGGGGGGGCTCGGGATAGCAATCAGCCCCAGCATTTT.

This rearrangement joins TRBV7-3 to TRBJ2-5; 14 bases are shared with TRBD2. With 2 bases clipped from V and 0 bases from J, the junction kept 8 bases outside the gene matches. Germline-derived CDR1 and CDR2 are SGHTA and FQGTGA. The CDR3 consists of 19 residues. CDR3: CASSLLGGLAGANQETQYF. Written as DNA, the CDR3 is TGTGCCAGCAGCTTATTAGGGGGACTAGCGGGGGCAAACCAAGAGACCCAGTACTTC.

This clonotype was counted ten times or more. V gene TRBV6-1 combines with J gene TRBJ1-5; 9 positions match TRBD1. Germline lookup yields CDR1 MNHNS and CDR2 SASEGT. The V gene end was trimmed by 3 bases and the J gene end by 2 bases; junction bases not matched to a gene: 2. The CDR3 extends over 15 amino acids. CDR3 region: CASSDRTGGNQPQHF. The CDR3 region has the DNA TGTGCCAGCAGTGACCGGACAGGGGGCAATCAGCCCCAGCATTTT.

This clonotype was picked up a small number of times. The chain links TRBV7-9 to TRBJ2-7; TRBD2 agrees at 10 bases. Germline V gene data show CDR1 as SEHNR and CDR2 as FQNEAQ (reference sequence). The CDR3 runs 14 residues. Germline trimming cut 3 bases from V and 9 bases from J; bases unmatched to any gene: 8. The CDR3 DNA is TGTGCCAGCAGCTTTCCCCTAGCGGGGGCCTGGCAGTACTTC. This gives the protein CASSFPLAGAWQYF.

This CDR3 reads CASSLTTGIAAQHF. CDR3 DNA sequence: TGTGCCAGCAGTTTAACGACAGGGATAGCGGCCCAGCATTTT. The rearrangement uses TRBV28 and TRBJ1-5; 7 bases map to TRBD1. After removal of 2 bases from V and 11 bases from J, the junction contained 9 bases not matched to a gene. This CDR3 has 14 residues. Germline CDR1 is MDHEN and CDR2 is SYDVKM.

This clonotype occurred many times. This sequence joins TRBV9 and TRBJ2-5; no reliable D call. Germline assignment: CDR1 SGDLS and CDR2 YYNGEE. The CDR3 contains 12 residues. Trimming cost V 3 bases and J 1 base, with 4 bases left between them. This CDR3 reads CASSAGQETQYF. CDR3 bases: TGTGCCAGCAGCGCCGGCCAAGAGACCCAGTACTTC.

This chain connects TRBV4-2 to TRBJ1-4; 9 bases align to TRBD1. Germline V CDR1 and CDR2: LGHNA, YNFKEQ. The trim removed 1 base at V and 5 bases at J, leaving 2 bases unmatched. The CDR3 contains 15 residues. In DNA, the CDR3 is TGTGCCAGCAGCCAAGGGACAGGGGAGAATGAAAAACTGTTTTTT. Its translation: CASSQGTGENEKLFF.

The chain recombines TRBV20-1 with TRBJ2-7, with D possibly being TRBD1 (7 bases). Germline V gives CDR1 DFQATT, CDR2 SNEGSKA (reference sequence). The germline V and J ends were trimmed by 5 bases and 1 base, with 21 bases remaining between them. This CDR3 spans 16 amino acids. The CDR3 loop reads CSAPRLGGQSSYEQYF. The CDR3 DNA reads TGCAGTGCTCCCCGTTTGGGGGGACAGAGTTCCTACGAGCAGTACTTC.

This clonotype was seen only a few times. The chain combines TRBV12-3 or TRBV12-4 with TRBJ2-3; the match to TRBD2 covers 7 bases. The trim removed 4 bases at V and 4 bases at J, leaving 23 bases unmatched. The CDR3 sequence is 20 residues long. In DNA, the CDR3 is TGTGCCAGCAGTTCCGGAATCTTCCGGGACTACCAAGATGTCCCAGATACGCAGTATTTT. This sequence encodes CASSSGIFRDYQDVPDTQYF.

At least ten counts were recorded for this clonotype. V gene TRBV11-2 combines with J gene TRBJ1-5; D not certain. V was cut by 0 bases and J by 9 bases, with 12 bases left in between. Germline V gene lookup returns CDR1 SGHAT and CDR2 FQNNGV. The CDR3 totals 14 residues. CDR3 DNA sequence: TGTGCCAGCAGCTTAGATAGGACGGGCGGGCCCCAGCATTTT. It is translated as CASSLDRTGGPQHF.

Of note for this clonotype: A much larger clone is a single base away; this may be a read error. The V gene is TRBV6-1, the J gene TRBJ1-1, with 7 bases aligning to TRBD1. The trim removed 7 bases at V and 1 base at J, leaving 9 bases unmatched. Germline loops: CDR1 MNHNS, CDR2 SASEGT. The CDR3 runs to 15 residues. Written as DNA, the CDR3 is TGTGCCAGCACTAAGACTGGGACAGCGAACACTGAAGCTTTCTTT. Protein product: CASTKTGTANTEAFF.